A selection of T cell receptor beta chains follows, all from one sample in a study of T-cell memory formation after mild COVID-19. TCRdb reprocessed the 5' RACE reads via MiXCR and lists one record per CDR3 protein. The top ten clones hold roughly 21% of a sample with fewer than 400,000 distinct CDR3 sequences, 16% of them seen once. Sequenced sample: PBMCs or a T cell subset sorted from them (not recorded which). These receptors all come from a man between 18 and 29 years old who had mild COVID-19 (a few samples of this study predate the infection). Cell type and time point are not known. CDR3s leave out the opening cysteine and the closing phenylalanine or tryptophan.

J: TRBJ2-1; V: TRBV4-3; CDR3: ASSQDRGLEQF
J: TRBJ2-5; V: TRBV4-1; CDR3: ASSQDPETQY
J: TRBJ2-7; V: TRBV19; CDR3: ASSIEQGTPYEQY
J: TRBJ1-6; V: TRBV3-1; CDR3: ASSQEWWLGSPLH
J: TRBJ2-2; V: TRBV5-1; CDR3: ASSLLGIYTGELF
J: TRBJ2-1; V: TRBV19; CDR3: ASSKRAGADYNEQF
J: TRBJ2-3; V: TRBV12-3/TRBV12-4; CDR3: ASRYAGTDTQY
J: TRBJ2-2; V: TRBV20-1; CDR3: SARRGGANTGELF
J: TRBJ1-5; V: TRBV30; CDR3: AWSVGVFQPQH
J: TRBJ1-5; V: TRBV12-5; CDR3: ASGLGPFNQPQH
J: TRBJ1-2; V: TRBV6-5; CDR3: ASHNVNSGTAYYGYT
J: TRBJ1-5; V: TRBV4-3; CDR3: ASSLTPGQPQH
J: TRBJ2-4; V: TRBV20-1; CDR3: SASWVLDVAKNIQY
J: TRBJ1-1; V: TRBV7-9; CDR3: ASSPSAYRAAEAF
J: TRBJ2-3; V: TRBV28; CDR3: ASRRGGSTDTQY
J: TRBJ2-3; V: TRBV5-1; CDR3: ASGPTGTGGDTQY
J: TRBJ1-2; V: TRBV18; CDR3: ASSRDSLVVGYT
J: TRBJ1-1; V: TRBV18; CDR3: ASSPQGADTEAF
J: TRBJ1-5; V: TRBV20-1; CDR3: SATRTGNQPQH
J: TRBJ1-6; V: TRBV5-6; CDR3: ASSLLPRNSPLH
J: TRBJ1-1; V: TRBV7-2; CDR3: ASRTGIGTEAF
J: TRBJ2-3; V: TRBV6-2/TRBV6-3; CDR3: ASSHRGDTDTQY
J: TRBJ1-5; V: TRBV11-2; CDR3: ASSLTGQGNQPQH
J: TRBJ1-1; V: TRBV30; CDR3: AWSGGQGEAF
J: TRBJ1-2; V: TRBV4-2; CDR3: ASSLGQGVHGYT
J: TRBJ2-4; V: TRBV29-1; CDR3: SVSTGAKNIQY
J: TRBJ1-1; V: TRBV7-6; CDR3: ASSPQQGQVTEAF
J: TRBJ2-5; V: TRBV6-2/TRBV6-3; CDR3: ATVRAASQETQY
J: TRBJ2-5; V: TRBV2; CDR3: ASRTDKETQY
J: TRBJ1-2; V: TRBV7-9; CDR3: ASSFTVESANYGYT
J: TRBJ2-2; V: TRBV4-1; CDR3: ASRPDSYGELF
J: TRBJ2-3; V: TRBV5-8; CDR3: ASSPSGPGGTQY
J: TRBJ1-6; V: TRBV10-3; CDR3: ATTYTGDAWGSPLH
J: TRBJ1-5; V: TRBV20-1; CDR3: SAPHDPYGNQPQH
J: TRBJ1-2; V: TRBV5-1; CDR3: ASSLRGNNYGYT
J: TRBJ1-1; V: TRBV29-1; CDR3: SVEEGQNTEAF
J: TRBJ2-6; V: TRBV5-1; CDR3: ASSLTPGANVLT
J: TRBJ2-5; V: TRBV5-5; CDR3: ASSLAGQRQETQY
J: TRBJ2-2; V: TRBV11-2; CDR3: ASSLVSPELSGGELF
J: TRBJ2-1; V: TRBV18; CDR3: ASSPAGTAINEQF
J: TRBJ2-3; V: TRBV20-1; CDR3: SAIGMVGDTQY
J: TRBJ1-2; V: TRBV6-1; CDR3: ASRPAAWGYT
J: TRBJ2-1; V: TRBV12-3/TRBV12-4; CDR3: ASSFRGGGGEQF
J: TRBJ1-5; V: TRBV6-2/TRBV6-3; CDR3: ASRRQSNQPQH
J: TRBJ1-3; V: TRBV20-1; CDR3: SAREAGGLSGNTIY
J: TRBJ2-3; V: TRBV4-3; CDR3: ASSQTGLGDTQY
J: TRBJ1-1; V: TRBV12-3/TRBV12-4; CDR3: ASSLWQGNTEAF
J: TRBJ1-5; V: TRBV6-1; CDR3: ASSEVGRGQPQH
J: TRBJ1-6; V: TRBV12-3/TRBV12-4; CDR3: ASEGTGSPLH
J: TRBJ2-3; V: TRBV7-2; CDR3: ASSYASADTQY
J: TRBJ2-3; V: TRBV2; CDR3: ASSEVGETDTQY
J: TRBJ2-2; V: TRBV28; CDR3: ASSLSQRAGELF
J: TRBJ1-1; V: TRBV18; CDR3: ASLITVREPLNTEAF
J: TRBJ1-2; V: TRBV24-1; CDR3: ATSDARGGDGYT